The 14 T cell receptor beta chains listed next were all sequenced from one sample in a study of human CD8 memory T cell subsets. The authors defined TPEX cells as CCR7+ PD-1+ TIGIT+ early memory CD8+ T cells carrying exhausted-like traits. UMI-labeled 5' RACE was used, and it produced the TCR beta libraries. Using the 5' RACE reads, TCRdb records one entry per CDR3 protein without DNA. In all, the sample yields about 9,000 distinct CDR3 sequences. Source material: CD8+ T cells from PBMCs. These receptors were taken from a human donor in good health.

CDR3 residues: CASSSPGTSGAPNTGELFF. This chain joins TRBV7-9 and TRBJ2-2; without DNA, the TCRdb call of TRBD2 cannot be checked. The CDR3 length is 19 residues. Germline V gene lookup returns CDR1 SEHNR and CDR2 FQNEAQ (reference sequence).

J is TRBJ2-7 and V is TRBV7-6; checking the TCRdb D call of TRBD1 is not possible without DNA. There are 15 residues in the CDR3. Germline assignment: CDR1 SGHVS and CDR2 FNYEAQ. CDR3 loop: CASSLGNRGVYEQYF.

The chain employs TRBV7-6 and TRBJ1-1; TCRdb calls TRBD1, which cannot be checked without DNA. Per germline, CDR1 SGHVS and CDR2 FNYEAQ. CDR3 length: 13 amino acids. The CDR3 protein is CASSSSGIGEAFF.

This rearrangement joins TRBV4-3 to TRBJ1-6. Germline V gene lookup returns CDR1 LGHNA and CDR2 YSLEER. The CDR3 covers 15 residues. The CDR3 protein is CASSQDRTSNSPLHF.

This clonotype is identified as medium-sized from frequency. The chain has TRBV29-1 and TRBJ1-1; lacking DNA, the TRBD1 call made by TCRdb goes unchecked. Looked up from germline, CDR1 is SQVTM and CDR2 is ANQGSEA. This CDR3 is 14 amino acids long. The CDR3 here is CSVESWGQNTEAFF.

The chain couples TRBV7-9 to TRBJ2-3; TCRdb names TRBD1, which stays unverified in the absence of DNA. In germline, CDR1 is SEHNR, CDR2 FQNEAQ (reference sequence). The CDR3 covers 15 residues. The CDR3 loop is CASSLVGGRTDTQYF.

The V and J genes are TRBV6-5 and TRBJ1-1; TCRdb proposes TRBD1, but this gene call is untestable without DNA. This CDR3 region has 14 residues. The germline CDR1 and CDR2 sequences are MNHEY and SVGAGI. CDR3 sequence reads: CASSYGSRGTEAFF.

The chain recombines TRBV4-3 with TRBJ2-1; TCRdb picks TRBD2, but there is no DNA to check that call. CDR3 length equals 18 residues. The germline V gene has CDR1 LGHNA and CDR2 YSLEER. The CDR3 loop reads CASSQDTVSGSSYNEQFF.

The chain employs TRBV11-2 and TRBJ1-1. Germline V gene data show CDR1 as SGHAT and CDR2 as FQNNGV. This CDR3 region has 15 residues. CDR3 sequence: CASSLEGIGSTEAFF.

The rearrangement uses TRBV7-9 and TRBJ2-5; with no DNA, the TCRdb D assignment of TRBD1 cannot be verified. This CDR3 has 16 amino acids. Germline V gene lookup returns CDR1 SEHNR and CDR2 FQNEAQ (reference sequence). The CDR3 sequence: CASSFITTGYQETQYF.

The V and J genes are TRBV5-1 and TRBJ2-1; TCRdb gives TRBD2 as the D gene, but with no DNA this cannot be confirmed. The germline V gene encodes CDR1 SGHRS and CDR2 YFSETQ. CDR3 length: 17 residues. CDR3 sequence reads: CASSLPAGTSGYNEQFF.

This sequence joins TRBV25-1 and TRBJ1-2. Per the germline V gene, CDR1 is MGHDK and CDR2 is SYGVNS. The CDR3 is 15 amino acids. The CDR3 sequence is CASSEYRATNYGYTF.

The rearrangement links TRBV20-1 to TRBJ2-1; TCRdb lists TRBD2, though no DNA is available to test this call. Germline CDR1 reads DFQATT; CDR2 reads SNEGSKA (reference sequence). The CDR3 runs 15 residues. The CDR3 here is CSAREGRLVKYEQFF.

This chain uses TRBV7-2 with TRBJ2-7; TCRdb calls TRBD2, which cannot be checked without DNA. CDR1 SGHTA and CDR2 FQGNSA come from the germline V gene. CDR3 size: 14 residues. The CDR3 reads CASSYLALADEQYF.